A selection of T cell receptor beta chains follows, all from one sample in a study of blood T cell repertoires in COVID-19. TCRdb's copy holds only in-frame clones and misses some; the assay was immunoSEQ multiplex PCR. The data contain fewer than 300,000 clones, less than 90% of them singletons. The sequencing input was peripheral blood. The receptor source for this set is a human donor in a cohort sampled during active COVID-19. The CDR3 runs from the conserved cysteine through the conserved F or W. The D gene is left open where the match is weak. Clone sizes are given selectively: once, few, many, or a class where the clone is expanded.

cdr3_nt,cdr3_aa,clone_size,d_call,v_call,j_call
TGTGCCAGCAGCTTGGGACCCCGGGGCAATCAGCCCCAGCATTTT,CASSLGPRGNQPQHF,.,.,TRBV5-4,TRBJ1-5
TGTGCCACGGCGGGGACTAGCGGCAATGAGCAGTTCTTC,CATAGTSGNEQFF,.,TRBD2,TRBV24-1,TRBJ2-1
TGTGCCAGCAGGGGGGGTGGTAGCGGGAGCTACGAGCAGTACTTC,CASRGGGSGSYEQYF,.,TRBD2,TRBV6-5,TRBJ2-7
TGTGCCAGCAGCCAAACTTGGGAGCAGTACTTC,CASSQTWEQYF,.,.,TRBV3-1/TRBV3-2,TRBJ2-7
TGTGCCAGCAGCGCTAACCCCCGGGACAGGGCCGGAAACACCATATATTTT,CASSANPRDRAGNTIYF,.,TRBD1,TRBV5-5,TRBJ1-3
TGTGCCAGCAGCTACCGGGACAGGGTTTTCTCACCCCTCCACTTT,CASSYRDRVFSPLHF,few,TRBD1,TRBV5-6,TRBJ1-6
TGTGCCAGCAGCTTAGCGGGACGGACGGCGAACACCGGGGAGCTGTTTTTT,CASSLAGRTANTGELFF,.,TRBD2,TRBV5-4,TRBJ2-2
TGTGCCAGCGAGGGACTAGCGGGGGGCAACACCGGGGAGCTGTTTTTT,CASEGLAGGNTGELFF,.,TRBD2,TRBV9,TRBJ2-2
TGTGCCAGCAGTCACCTCATTAGCGGAAGAGAGACCCAGTACTTC,CASSHLISGRETQYF,.,.,TRBV6-5,TRBJ2-5
TGTGCCAGCAGCTTCTGGACAGGGTCGGATACGCAGTATTTT,CASSFWTGSDTQYF,.,TRBD1,TRBV7-2,TRBJ2-3
TGTGCCAGCAGCTTAGGGACTAGCGTGCAAGAGACCCAGTACTTC,CASSLGTSVQETQYF,once,TRBD2,TRBV7-8,TRBJ2-5
TGTGCCAGTAGTCCTAGCGGGACCCTGGGATACAATGAGCAGTTCTTC,CASSPSGTLGYNEQFF,few,TRBD2,TRBV19,TRBJ2-1
TGTGCCAGCAGCTTAGGGACAGGGGTAGAGACCCAGTACTTC,CASSLGTGVETQYF,.,TRBD1,TRBV7-3,TRBJ2-5
TGTGCCAGCAACCCTGGGGGGAGCTCCTACAATGAGCAGTTCTTC,CASNPGGSSYNEQFF,.,.,TRBV6-5,TRBJ2-1
TGTGCCAGCATGACTAGGTATCCCGGGGAGCTGTTTTTT,CASMTRYPGELFF,once,.,TRBV2,TRBJ2-2
TGTGCCAGCAGAGACAGGGGGCCGAATGGCTACACCTTC,CASRDRGPNGYTF,.,TRBD1,TRBV27,TRBJ1-2
TGTGCCAGTGCACTAGCGGACACAGATACGCAGTATTTT,CASALADTDTQYF,.,TRBD2,TRBV27,TRBJ2-3
TGTGCCAGCAGTTTCCTCCCCGGGTTGCTTGGCTACACCTTC,CASSFLPGLLGYTF,.,.,TRBV27,TRBJ1-2
TGTGCCAGCAGCTCAGGGGATGGGGCCAACGTCCTGACTTTC,CASSSGDGANVLTF,.,.,TRBV7-9,TRBJ2-6
TGTGCCAGCTCACCACCGGGACAGACCTACTATGGCTACACCTTC,CASSPPGQTYYGYTF,.,TRBD1,TRBV18,TRBJ1-2
TGTGCCAGCAGTGTTATGGGGTTCGGGGACACTGAAGCTTTCTTT,CASSVMGFGDTEAFF,.,.,TRBV7-2,TRBJ1-1
TGTGCCAGCTCACCGACCAGGGGGGCGGACACTGAAGCTTTCTTT,CASSPTRGADTEAFF,few,TRBD1,TRBV18,TRBJ1-1
TGTGCCAGCAGCTTAGCAGCTCTCTCTGGAAACACCATATATTTT,CASSLAALSGNTIYF,.,.,TRBV7-9,TRBJ1-3
TGTGCCAGCAGGCGAACAGGGTCGGAGACCCAGTACTTC,CASRRTGSETQYF,once,.,TRBV27,TRBJ2-5
TGTGCCAGCAGTAGCGGGCGAGGCAATGAGCAGTTCTTC,CASSSGRGNEQFF,.,.,TRBV12-3/TRBV12-4,TRBJ2-1
TGTGCCAGCAGCTTAACAGGGCGTGAGCAGTTCTTC,CASSLTGREQFF,.,.,TRBV7-2,TRBJ2-1
TGTGCCACCAGCAGAGATAGTCACCAGCCCCAGCATTTT,CATSRDSHQPQHF,.,.,TRBV15,TRBJ1-5
TGTGCCAGCAGTGTTGCACTCTTTGAGCAGTTCTTC,CASSVALFEQFF,.,.,TRBV2,TRBJ2-1
TGTGCCAGTGGGGGGGCATCTTCTGCCGGGGAGCTGTTTTTT,CASGGASSAGELFF,.,.,TRBV28,TRBJ2-2
TGCGCCAGCAGTAAGACTAGCGGGAGAGAAGAGCAGTTCTTC,CASSKTSGREEQFF,.,TRBD2,TRBV10-1,TRBJ2-1
TGTGCCAGCAGCCAAGAGGTGACAGGGTCCTATGGCTACACCTTC,CASSQEVTGSYGYTF,.,TRBD1,TRBV3-1/TRBV3-2,TRBJ1-2
TGTGCCAGCAGCGGACAGGGAGAGACCCAGTACTTC,CASSGQGETQYF,.,TRBD1,TRBV9,TRBJ2-5
TGTGCCAGCACCCCTAGCGGGAGAAATTCCGAGCAGTACTTC,CASTPSGRNSEQYF,once,TRBD2,TRBV7-9,TRBJ2-7
TGTGCCAGCATCTCGGGAGGGCCCACAGATACGCAGTATTTT,CASISGGPTDTQYF,.,TRBD2,TRBV2,TRBJ2-3
TGTGCCAGCAGTCCCGGACTTCTTTCCTACAATGAGCAGTTCTTC,CASSPGLLSYNEQFF,.,.,TRBV7-6,TRBJ2-1
TGTGCCAGCAGCTTAGTTTACAGGGGTACCTACGAGCAGTACTTC,CASSLVYRGTYEQYF,few,TRBD1,TRBV7-9,TRBJ2-7
TGTGCCAGCAGCGGGGAGGAAAATCAGCCCCAGCATTTT,CASSGEENQPQHF,.,.,TRBV6-6,TRBJ1-5
TGCAGCGTTGACGCGGAATCTGGGGCCAACGTCCTGACTTTC,CSVDAESGANVLTF,.,.,TRBV29-1,TRBJ2-6
TGTGCCAGCAGCCCGGGACTAGCGGACATCACAGATACGCAGTATTTT,CASSPGLADITDTQYF,.,TRBD2,TRBV6-6,TRBJ2-3